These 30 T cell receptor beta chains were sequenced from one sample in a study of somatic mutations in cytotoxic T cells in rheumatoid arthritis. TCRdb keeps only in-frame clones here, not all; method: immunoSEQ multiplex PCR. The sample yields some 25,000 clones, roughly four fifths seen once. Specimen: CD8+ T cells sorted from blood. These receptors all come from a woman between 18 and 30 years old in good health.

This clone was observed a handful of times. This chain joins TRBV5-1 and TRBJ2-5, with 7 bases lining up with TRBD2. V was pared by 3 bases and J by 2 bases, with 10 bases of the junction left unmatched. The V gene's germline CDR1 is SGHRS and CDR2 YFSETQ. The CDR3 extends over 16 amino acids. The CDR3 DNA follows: TGCGCCAGCAGCTCCGGGGGGATCAATGAACAAGAGACCCAGTACTTC. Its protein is CASSSGGINEQETQYF.

CDR3 bases: TGTGCCAGCAGCCCCACAGGAGCTGGGGCCAACGTCCTGACTTTC. As protein: CASSPTGAGANVLTF. The V gene is TRBV7-9, the J gene TRBJ2-6, with D perhaps TRBD1 (5 bases). Between the trimmed V and J ends, which lost 5 bases and 2 bases, there was a span of 10 bases. Germline CDR1 SEHNR, CDR2 FQNEAQ (reference sequence). This CDR3 has 15 residues. Filled out from reference TRBV7-9 and TRBJ2-6, the complete variable domain reads DTGVSQNPRHKITKRGQNVTFRCDPISEHNRLYWYRQTLGQGPEFLTYFQNEAQLEKSRLLSDRFSAERPKGSFSTLEIQRTEQGDSAMYLCASSPTGAGANVLTFGAGSRLTVL.

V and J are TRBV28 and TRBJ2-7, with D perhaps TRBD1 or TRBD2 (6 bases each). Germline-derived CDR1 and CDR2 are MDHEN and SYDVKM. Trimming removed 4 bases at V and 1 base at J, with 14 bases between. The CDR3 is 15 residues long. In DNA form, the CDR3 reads TGTGCCAGCAGTTCGGGACATGGGAGGTCCTACGAGCAGTACGTC. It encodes CASSSGHGRSYEQYV.

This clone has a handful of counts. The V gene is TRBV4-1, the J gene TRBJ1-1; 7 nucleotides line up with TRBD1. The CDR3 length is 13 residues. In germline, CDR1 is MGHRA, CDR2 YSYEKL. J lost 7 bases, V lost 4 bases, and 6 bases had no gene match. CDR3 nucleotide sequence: TGCGCCAGCAGCCCCCCCGGGACAGTTGAAGCTTTCTTT. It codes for CASSPPGTVEAFF.

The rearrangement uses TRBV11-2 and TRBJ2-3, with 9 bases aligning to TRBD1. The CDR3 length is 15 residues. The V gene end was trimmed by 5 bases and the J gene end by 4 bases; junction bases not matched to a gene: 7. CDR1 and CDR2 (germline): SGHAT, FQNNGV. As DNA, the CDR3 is TGTGCCAGCAGCCAAACAGGGGGCTCGGCAGATACGCAGTATTTT. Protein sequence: CASSQTGGSADTQYF.

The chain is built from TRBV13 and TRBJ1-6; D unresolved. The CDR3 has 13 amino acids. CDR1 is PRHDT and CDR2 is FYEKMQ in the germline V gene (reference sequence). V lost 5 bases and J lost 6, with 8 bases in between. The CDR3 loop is CASSAGTNSPLHF. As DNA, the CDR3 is TGTGCCAGCAGCGCAGGAACTAATTCACCCCTCCACTTT.

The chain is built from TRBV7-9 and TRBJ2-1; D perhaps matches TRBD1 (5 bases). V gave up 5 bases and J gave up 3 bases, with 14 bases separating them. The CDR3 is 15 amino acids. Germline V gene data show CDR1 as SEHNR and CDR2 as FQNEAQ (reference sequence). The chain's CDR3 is CASSDRQGYYNEQFF. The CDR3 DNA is TGTGCCAGCAGCGACCGCCAGGGCTACTACAATGAGCAGTTCTTC.

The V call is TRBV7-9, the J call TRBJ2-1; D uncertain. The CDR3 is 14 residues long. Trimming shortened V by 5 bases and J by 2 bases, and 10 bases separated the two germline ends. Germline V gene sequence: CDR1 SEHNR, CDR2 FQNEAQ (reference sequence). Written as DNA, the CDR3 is TGTGCCAGCAGCGCTTCCAGTGCCTACAATGAGCAGTTCTTC. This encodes CASSASSAYNEQFF.

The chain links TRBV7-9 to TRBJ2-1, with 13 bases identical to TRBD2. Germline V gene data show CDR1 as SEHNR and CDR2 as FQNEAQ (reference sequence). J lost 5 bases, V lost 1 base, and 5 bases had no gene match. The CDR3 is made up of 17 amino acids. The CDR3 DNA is TGTGCCAGCAGCTTAGAAGGGACTAGCGGGAAAAACAATGAGCAGTTCTTC. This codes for CASSLEGTSGKNNEQFF. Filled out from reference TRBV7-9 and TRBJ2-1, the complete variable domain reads DTGVSQNPRHKITKRGQNVTFRCDPISEHNRLYWYRQTLGQGPEFLTYFQNEAQLEKSRLLSDRFSAERPKGSFSTLEIQRTEQGDSAMYLCASSLEGTSGKNNEQFFGPGTRLTVL.

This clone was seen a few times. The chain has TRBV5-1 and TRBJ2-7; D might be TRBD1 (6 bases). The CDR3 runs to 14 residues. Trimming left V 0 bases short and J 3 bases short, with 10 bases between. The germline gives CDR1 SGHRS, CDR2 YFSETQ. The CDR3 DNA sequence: TGCGCCAGCAGCTTGGGACAGGCCAGCTACGAGCAGTACTTC. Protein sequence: CASSLGQASYEQYF.

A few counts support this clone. The CDR3 bases are TGCGCCAGCAGTCCCGGACTAGCGGGAGTCACCGGGGAGCTGTTTTTT. It yields the protein CASSPGLAGVTGELFF. V usage is TRBV4-1 and J usage is TRBJ2-2; TRBD2 agrees at 13 bases. The CDR3 is 16 amino acids. Germline V gene sequence: CDR1 MGHRA, CDR2 YSYEKL. V lost 6 bases, J lost 4 bases, and 5 bases stayed unmatched.

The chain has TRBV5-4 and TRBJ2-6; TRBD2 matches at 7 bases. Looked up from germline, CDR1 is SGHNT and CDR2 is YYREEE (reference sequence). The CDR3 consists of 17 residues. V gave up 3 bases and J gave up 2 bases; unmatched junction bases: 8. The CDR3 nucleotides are TGTGCCAGCAGCTACAGCGGGGCCGACGCTGGGGCCAACGTCCTGACTTTC. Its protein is CASSYSGADAGANVLTF.

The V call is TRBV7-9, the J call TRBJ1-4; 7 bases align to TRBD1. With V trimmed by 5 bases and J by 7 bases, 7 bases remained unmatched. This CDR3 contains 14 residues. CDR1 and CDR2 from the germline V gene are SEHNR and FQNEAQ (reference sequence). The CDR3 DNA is TGTGCCAGCAGCCGAGGACAGGACCGTGAAAAACTGTTTTTT. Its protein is CASSRGQDREKLFF.

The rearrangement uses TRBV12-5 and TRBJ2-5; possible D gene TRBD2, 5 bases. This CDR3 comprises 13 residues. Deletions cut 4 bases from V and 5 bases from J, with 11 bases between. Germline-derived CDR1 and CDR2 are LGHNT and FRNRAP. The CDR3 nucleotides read TGTGCTAGTGGTTCGGACTTGGGGGAGACCCAGTACTTC. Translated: CASGSDLGETQYF.

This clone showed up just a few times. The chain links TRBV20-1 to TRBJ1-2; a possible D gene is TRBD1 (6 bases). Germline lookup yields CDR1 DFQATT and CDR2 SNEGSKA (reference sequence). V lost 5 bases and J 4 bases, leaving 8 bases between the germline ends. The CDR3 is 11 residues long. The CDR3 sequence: CSAADSYGYTF. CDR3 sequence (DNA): TGCAGTGCTGCGGACAGCTATGGCTACACCTTC.

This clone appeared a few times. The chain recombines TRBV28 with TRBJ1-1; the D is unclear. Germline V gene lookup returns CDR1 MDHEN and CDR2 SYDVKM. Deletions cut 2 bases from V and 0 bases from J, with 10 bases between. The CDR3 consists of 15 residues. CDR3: CASSLRRIMNTEAFF. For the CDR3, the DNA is TGTGCCAGCAGTTTACGGAGAATCATGAACACTGAAGCTTTCTTT.

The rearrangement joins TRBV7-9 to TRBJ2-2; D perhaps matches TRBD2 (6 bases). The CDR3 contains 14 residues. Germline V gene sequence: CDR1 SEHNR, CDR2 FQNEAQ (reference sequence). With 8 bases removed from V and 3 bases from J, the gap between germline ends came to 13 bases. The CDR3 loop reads CASFLAGHTGELFF. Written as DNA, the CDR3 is TGTGCCAGCTTTCTGGCGGGACACACCGGGGAGCTGTTTTTT. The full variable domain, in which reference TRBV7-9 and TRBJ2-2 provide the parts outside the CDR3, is DTGVSQNPRHKITKRGQNVTFRCDPISEHNRLYWYRQTLGQGPEFLTYFQNEAQLEKSRLLSDRFSAERPKGSFSTLEIQRTEQGDSAMYLCASFLAGHTGELFFGEGSRLTVL.

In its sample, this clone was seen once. DNA for the CDR3: TGTGCCAGCAGCGTAGCTTGGGGCTCTGGGGCCAACGTCCTGACTTTC. As protein: CASSVAWGSGANVLTF. The chain couples TRBV9 to TRBJ2-6, with D unclear. Between the trimmed V and J ends, which lost 0 bases and 0 bases, there was a span of 7 bases. This CDR3 is built from 16 residues. The V gene's germline CDR1 is SGDLS and CDR2 YYNGEE.

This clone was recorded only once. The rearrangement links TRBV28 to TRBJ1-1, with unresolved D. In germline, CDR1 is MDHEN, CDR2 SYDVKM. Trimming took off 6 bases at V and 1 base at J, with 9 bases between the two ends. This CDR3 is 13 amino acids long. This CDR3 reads CASREPRNTEAFF. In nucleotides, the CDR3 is TGTGCCAGCAGGGAACCCAGGAACACTGAAGCTTTCTTT.

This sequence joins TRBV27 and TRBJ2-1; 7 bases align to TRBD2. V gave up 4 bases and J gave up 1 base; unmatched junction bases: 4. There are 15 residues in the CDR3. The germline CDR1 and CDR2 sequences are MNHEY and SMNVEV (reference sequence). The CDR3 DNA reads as TGTGCCAGCAGTTGGATCGGGGGGTCCTACAATGAGCAGTTCTTC. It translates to CASSWIGGSYNEQFF.

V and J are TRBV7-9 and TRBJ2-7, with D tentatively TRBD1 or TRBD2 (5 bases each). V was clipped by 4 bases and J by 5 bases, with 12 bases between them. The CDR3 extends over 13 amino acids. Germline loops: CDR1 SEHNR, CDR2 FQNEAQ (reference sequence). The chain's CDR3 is CASSSARDDEQYV. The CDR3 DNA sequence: TGTGCCAGCAGCTCCGCCCGGGACGACGAGCAGTACGTC.

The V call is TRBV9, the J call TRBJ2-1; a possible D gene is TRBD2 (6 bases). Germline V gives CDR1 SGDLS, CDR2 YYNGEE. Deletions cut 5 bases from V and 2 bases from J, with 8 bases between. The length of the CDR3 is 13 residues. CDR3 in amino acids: CASSSGPYNEQFF. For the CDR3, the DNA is TGTGCCAGCAGTAGCGGACCCTACAATGAGCAGTTCTTC. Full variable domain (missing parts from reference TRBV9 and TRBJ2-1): DSGVTQTPKHLITATGQRVTLRCSPRSGDLSVYWYQQSLDQGLQFLIQYYNGEERAKGNILERFSAQQFPDLHSELNLSSLELGDSALYFCASSSGPYNEQFFGPGTRLTVL.

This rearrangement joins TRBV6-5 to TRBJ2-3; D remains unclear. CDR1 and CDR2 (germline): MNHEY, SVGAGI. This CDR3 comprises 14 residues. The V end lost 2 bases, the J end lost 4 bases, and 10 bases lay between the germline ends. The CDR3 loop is CASSYGPAADTQYF. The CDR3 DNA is TGTGCCAGCAGTTACGGGCCAGCCGCAGATACGCAGTATTTT.

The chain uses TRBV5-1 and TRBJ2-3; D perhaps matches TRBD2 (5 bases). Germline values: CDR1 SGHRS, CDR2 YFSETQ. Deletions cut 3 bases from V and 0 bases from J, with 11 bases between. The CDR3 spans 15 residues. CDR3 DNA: TGCGCCAGCAGCTGGGGAGTGGTTAGCACAGATACGCAGTATTTT. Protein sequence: CASSWGVVSTDTQYF.

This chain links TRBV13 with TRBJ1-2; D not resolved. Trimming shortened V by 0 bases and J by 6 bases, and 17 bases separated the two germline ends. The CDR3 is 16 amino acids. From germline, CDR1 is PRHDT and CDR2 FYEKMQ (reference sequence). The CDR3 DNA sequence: TGTGCCAGCAGCTTAGGTGGCCCAGCTCGCGGGGATGGCTACACCTTC. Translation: CASSLGGPARGDGYTF.

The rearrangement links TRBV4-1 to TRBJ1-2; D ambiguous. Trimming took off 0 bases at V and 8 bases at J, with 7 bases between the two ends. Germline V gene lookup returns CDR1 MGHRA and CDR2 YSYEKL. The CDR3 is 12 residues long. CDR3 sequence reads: CASSQDAGGYTF. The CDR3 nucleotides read TGCGCCAGCAGCCAAGATGCTGGGGGCTACACCTTC.

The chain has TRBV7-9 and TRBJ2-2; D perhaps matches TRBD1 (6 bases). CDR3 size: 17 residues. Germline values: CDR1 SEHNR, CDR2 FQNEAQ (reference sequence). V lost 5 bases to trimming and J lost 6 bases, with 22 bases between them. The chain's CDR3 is CASSRSQGPGGPGELFF. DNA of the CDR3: TGTGCCAGCAGCCGTAGTCAGGGGCCAGGTGGCCCCGGGGAGCTGTTTTTT.

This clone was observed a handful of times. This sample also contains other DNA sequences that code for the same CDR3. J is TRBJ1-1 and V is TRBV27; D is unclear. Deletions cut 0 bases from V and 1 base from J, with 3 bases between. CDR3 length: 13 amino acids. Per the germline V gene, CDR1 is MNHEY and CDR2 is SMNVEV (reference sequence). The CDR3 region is CASSLSENTEAFF. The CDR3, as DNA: TGTGCCAGCAGTTTATCTGAGAACACTGAAGCTTTCTTT.

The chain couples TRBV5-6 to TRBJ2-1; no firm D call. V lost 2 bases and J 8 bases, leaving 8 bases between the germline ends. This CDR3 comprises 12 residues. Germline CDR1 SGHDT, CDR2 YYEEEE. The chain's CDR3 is CASSFGGDEQFF. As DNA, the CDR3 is TGTGCCAGCAGCTTTGGTGGTGATGAGCAGTTCTTC.

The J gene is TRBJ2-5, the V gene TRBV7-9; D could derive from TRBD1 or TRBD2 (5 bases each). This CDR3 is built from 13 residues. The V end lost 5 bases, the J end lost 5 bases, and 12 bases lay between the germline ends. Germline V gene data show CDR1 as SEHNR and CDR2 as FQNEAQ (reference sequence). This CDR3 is CASSPGGAETQYF. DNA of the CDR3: TGTGCCAGCAGCCCTGGGGGAGCGGAGACCCAGTACTTC.